The 9 T cell receptor beta chains below were found in one sample sequenced in a study of T-cell reconstitution after alpha-beta-depleted transplantation in children. Unique molecular identifiers were used in preparing the TCRbeta library. TCRdb ran MiXCR on the PCR reads and lists one entry per CDR3 protein. The sample consists of roughly 120,000 distinct CDR3 sequences, approximately 10% of them appearing once. Sequenced material: PBMCs, taken before TCRalphabeta/CD19-depleted stem cell transplant. The receptor set was obtained from a boy aged 2 to 10 with acute lymphoblastic leukemia, due to receive a stem cell transplant.

This clonotype has a count of ten or more. The chain recombines TRBV12-3 or TRBV12-4 with TRBJ1-1; D ambiguous. This CDR3 spans 14 amino acids. V was clipped by 5 bases and J by 2 bases, with 12 bases between them. This chain's CDR3 is CASSPQRSNTEAFF. The CDR3 nucleotides are TGTGCCAGCAGTCCCCAGAGGTCTAACACTGAAGCTTTCTTT.

This clonotype was seen ten or more times. The rearrangement links TRBV6-5 to TRBJ1-1; TRBD1 is a possible D gene (5 bases). Germline V gives CDR1 MNHEY, CDR2 SVGAGI. The CDR3 loop spans 13 amino acids. The V and J ends lost 2 bases and 5 bases respectively, with 9 bases between them. The CDR3 loop reads CASSYEGRTEAFF. CDR3 coding DNA: TGTGCCAGCAGTTACGAGGGGCGAACTGAAGCTTTCTTT.

The chain combines TRBV27 with TRBJ2-5; no clear D gene. V lost 3 bases, J lost 5 bases, and 13 bases lay in between. Germline V CDR1 and CDR2: MNHEY, SMNVEV (reference sequence). The CDR3 has 14 amino acids. CDR3 amino acids: CASSLTRIGETQYF. The CDR3 DNA reads TGTGCCAGCAGTTTGACGAGGATTGGGGAGACCCAGTACTTC.

The chain employs TRBV5-5 and TRBJ2-7; 7 positions match TRBD2. The length of the CDR3 is 14 residues. The V gene end was trimmed by 6 bases and the J gene end by 3 bases; junction bases not matched to a gene: 9. The germline CDR1 and CDR2 sequences are SGHKS and YYEKEE (reference sequence). The CDR3 bases are TGTGCCAGCATCCCCTCTGGCGGGAGCTACGAGCAGTACTTC. Residues: CASIPSGGSYEQYF.

This clonotype was found a few times. The genes are TRBV5-1 and TRBJ2-7; 7 bases align to TRBD1. The CDR3 sequence is 14 residues long. V gave up 0 bases and J gave up 7 bases; unmatched junction bases: 7. Germline lookup yields CDR1 SGHRS and CDR2 YFSETQ. The CDR3 loop is CASSLAIGGNEQYF. In nucleotides, the CDR3 is TGCGCCAGCAGCTTGGCCATAGGGGGCAATGAGCAGTACTTC. Full variable domain (outside the CDR3, taken from reference TRBV5-1 and TRBJ2-7): KAGVTQTPRYLIKTRGQQVTLSCSPISGHRSVSWYQQTPGQGLQFLFEYFSETQRNKGNFPGRFSGRQFSNSRSEMNVSTLELGDSALYLCASSLAIGGNEQYFGPGTRLTVT.

The chain couples TRBV20-1 to TRBJ1-2; tentatively, D is TRBD1 (5 bases). Looked up from germline, CDR1 is DFQATT and CDR2 is SNEGSKA (reference sequence). V lost 0 bases and J lost 3, with 11 bases in between. The CDR3 has 14 residues. This CDR3 reads CSARDQAGYYGYTF. The CDR3 DNA is TGCAGTGCTAGAGATCAGGCAGGGTACTATGGCTACACCTTC.

The CDR3: CARRGRGRSDTQYF. In DNA form, the CDR3 reads TGTGCCAGGAGGGGCAGGGGGCGTTCAGATACGCAGTATTTT. The chain employs TRBV27 and TRBJ2-3; 8 bases are a match to TRBD1. The germline V gene has CDR1 MNHEY and CDR2 SMNVEV (reference sequence). V shed 9 bases, J shed 4 bases, and the junction held 9 bases outside the gene matches. The CDR3 covers 14 residues.

This clonotype was seen ten or more times. The chain combines TRBV20-1 with TRBJ2-7, with 8 bases that match TRBD2. There are 14 residues in the CDR3. CDR1 is DFQATT and CDR2 is SNEGSKA in the germline V gene (reference sequence). Losses at the gene ends were 3 bases for V and 3 bases for J; bases not matched to a gene: 7. The CDR3 nucleotides read TGCAGTGCTAGTCCAGCGGGAGAGAACTACGAGCAGTACTTC. This codes for CSASPAGENYEQYF.

V gene TRBV12-3 or TRBV12-4 combines with J gene TRBJ2-2; 7 positions match TRBD1. The trim removed 5 bases at V and 0 bases at J, leaving 6 bases unmatched. The CDR3 contains 16 residues. The CDR3 coding sequence is TGTGCCAGCAGTCGCCTAGGGGGCCCGAACACCGGGGAGCTGTTTTTT. It yields the protein CASSRLGGPNTGELFF.